This T cell receptor beta chain stems from a study of OX40 agonist ivuxolimab in advanced cancers. Study summary: Ivuxolimab, which is an agonistic anti-OX40 (CD134) antibody, was administered to the patients. Intravenous ivuxolimab at 0.01 to 10 mg/kg was given to patients every 2 weeks.

Trimming cost V 7 bases and J 1 base, with 11 bases left between them. CDR3 length: 13 residues. In germline, CDR1 is SQVTM, CDR2 ANQGSEA. Turning to this clone: Its antigen remains unknown.

Libraries were prepared by immunoSEQ multiplex PCR; TCRdb keeps only in-frame clonotypes and omits some of them. The sample has 50,000 to 65,000 clones, 91% seen once; the top ten hold 8% to 9.5%. The study's findings and limits: Researchers did not establish what antigens the expanded peripheral T cells target. Also present in some nonresponders was a low level of normalized T-cell clonal expansion.

The chain carries TRBV29-1 and TRBJ2-1, with D unresolved. This sample comprised CD4+ or CD8+ T cells sorted from blood, obtained in a trial of the OX40 agonist ivuxolimab. The clonotype was recovered from an adult with an advanced solid tumor such as melanoma, head and neck, liver or kidney cancer. CDR3 residues: CSARPLSYNEQFF. CDR3 coding DNA: TGCAGCGCCAGGCCATTGTCCTACAATGAGCAGTTCTTC.